This T cell receptor (beta chain) was sequenced for a study of cytomegalovirus exposure and HLA in healthy donors (dated by TCRdb to about 2017). Some background on the complete study: An earlier analysis of 550 to 700 of the donors reported roughly 270 Gb of sequence data and roughly 110 million unique TCR beta sequences from some 180 million T cells. On average, roughly 250,000 unique TCR beta nucleotide sequences were sequenced per donor among 350 to 400 genotyped donors of the cohort, with 15% to 20% of those sequences being non-productive. Donor age, sex, ethnicity and CMV serostatus were collected together with the repertoire data. A few DR-DQ haplotypes were treated as single units for association and clustering because of strong linkage in the cohort. Roughly 300 gigabases of sequencing data and 70 million to 85 million unique TCR sequences were included in an early release covering about 700 HLA-typed donors. Of the roughly 400 genotyped donors, approximately 83% fell in the genetic ancestry cluster associated with self-reported Caucasian donors. In an earlier analysis of 500 to 650 of the donors, high-throughput TCR beta sequencing was used to judge whether each TCR beta V gene segment behaved as functional or pseudogenic. In addition to the first cohort of hundreds of subjects, a separate validation cohort of 120 different subjects was used. A later genetic analysis used genome-wide SNP genotypes for about 60% of the roughly 700 donors, treating that subset as a discovery cohort. The study aimed to test whether cataloging public T cell receptors could reveal signatures of past pathogen exposure. The number of typed donors differed by locus: about 620-640 for A, B, C, DRB1 and DQB1; about 520 for DQA1; 606 for DPA1; and about 470 for DPB1. The study profiled the T cell repertoires of hundreds of subjects by immunosequencing and related them to cytomegalovirus serostatus. The study combined high-throughput TCR immunosequencing, statistical association of individual TCRs with disease status, and machine learning to predict cytomegalovirus infection status. HLA typing included class I and class II loci at four-digit resolution. In a later analysis, previously published TCR beta repertoires from several hundred donors were re-analyzed and high-resolution HLA genotyping was added so that TCR occurrence patterns could be studied. The later analysis used no new phenotypic data to find candidate immune exposures, relying instead on TCR beta sequences and their occurrence across donors. All discovery cohort repertoires had been generated using a single sequencing platform. What the work shows at the level of the full study, not this receptor alone: Because counts were too low, about 18 rarely observed V segments, including chromosome 9 orphons, were excluded from the earlier analysis of some 540 of the donors. In an earlier analysis of 587 of the donors, most TCR beta V segments were observed in productive rearrangements about 90% or about 30% of the time, broadly matching IMGT annotations. According to the authors, the approach could potentially be generalized to other disease states and immunological phenotypes. In vitro tests confirmed that a few of the cytomegalovirus-associated TCR beta chains recognize cytomegalovirus antigens. In a later genetic analysis, fewer N-insertions in productive TCRs were reported among donors in an Asian-associated ancestry cluster than the roughly 670-donor mean. Assigning TCR associations to individual alleles was difficult when HLA alleles, especially DR and DQ, strongly co-occurred. At a false discovery rate of 0.05, a later analysis linked 15,000 to 20,000 TCR beta sequences to specific HLA alleles. In a later analysis, HLA-associated TCR beta chains showed more clonal expansion and lower generation probabilities than non-associated chains that were equally common. Correlated functional status among segregating V segments might reflect linkage disequilibrium, but an unknown experimental factor could not be ruled out. HLA typing was unavailable for some donors at each locus, so association tests used only the typed subset. Most CMV-associated TCR beta chains appeared to be HLA-restricted in a later analysis, and the HLA associations seemed to be driven largely by CMV exposure. In a later analysis, the rate of TCR association differed among HLA loci, with DRB1 alleles having the most associated TCRs and HLA-C alleles having the fewest. The presence/absence analyses assumed that sequencing depth was roughly uniform across donors, and that assumption may not be true. In both the original and validation cohorts, the classifier was reported to diagnose cytomegalovirus status with high specificity and sensitivity. A later genetic analysis associated a missense DCLRE1C variant with V-gene and J-gene trimming of TCR beta chains, and an independent cohort replicated the association. The study gave a list of 150 to 200 TCR beta chains associated with cytomegalovirus. While some public TCRs were present in many individuals, most TCR sequences turned up only very rarely across donors. The 87-base-pair reads could not distinguish some IMGT-functional V segments, including TRBV6-2 and TRBV6-3, so those segments were excluded. For the cohort, immune exposure information was limited to CMV serostatus. The sequencing pipeline was judged likely to have produced a cluster of highly shared sequence variants as a technical artifact. This cohort had only TCR beta chains sequenced, and the lack of alpha or paired-chain data limited which features could be detected. A later analysis reported that several top co-occurrence clusters appeared linked to parvovirus B19, influenza, CMV and Epstein-Barr virus. A further reported finding was that TCR beta sequences accurately predicted the HLA-A and HLA-B alleles for most subjects in the first cohort.

The cohort comprised fewer than 750 healthy bone marrow donors. At the time of sampling, every cohort member was nominally healthy, though immune exposures that went unrecorded were likely present. The donor tested CMV seropositive, placing the donor among the 290 or so seropositive members of the cohort. Every donor gave a peripheral blood sample, and the peripheral blood mononuclear cells from that sample were used for TCR beta sequencing. The Qiagen DNeasy Blood Extraction Kit was used to extract genomic DNA from the blood cell samples. Library preparation was by the immunoSEQ multiplex PCR assay. A mixture of 60 forward primers for TCR Vbeta segments and 13 reverse primers for TCR Jbeta segments was used in the multiplex PCR. The CDR3 region of rearranged TCR beta genes was amplified from genomic DNA by a multiplex PCR assay. The Illumina HiSeq System was used to sequence the amplified TCR beta libraries as 87-base-pair reads. In the original analysis: Across the 670 or so repertoires, a later analysis counted 60 million to 90 million unique TCR beta chains, around 10 million of which were shared by at least two donors. Raw reads were error-corrected and collapsed into unique sequences with a nearest-neighbor algorithm that merged closely related sequences to remove PCR and sequencing errors. V, D and J gene segments were assigned by aligning CDR3 sequences to IMGT reference sequences. For a sequence to be retained, a match of at least six nucleotides was required to both a V gene segment and a J gene segment. Rearrangements were classified as productive when the CDR3 lacked stop codons and remained in frame with V and J, and all other rearrangements were classified as non-productive. Following IMGT convention, CDR3 was defined as the stretch from the second conserved V-encoded cysteine to the conserved J-encoded phenylalanine. The earlier analysis of 500 to 650 of the donors excluded any sequence lacking an unambiguous match to a single V gene segment. An earlier analysis of fewer than 650 of the donors classified V segments as functional when productive rearrangements were above 56.7% and as segregating when the standard deviation between donors was above 5%. A statistical classification framework was built to diagnose cytomegalovirus status from the catalog of TCR beta chain sequences. V and J gene assignment, in a later analysis, came from comparing TCR nucleotide sequences with IMGT/GENE-DB human TR gene sequences. The TCRdist pipeline was used in a later analysis to assign CDR3 sequences and most-parsimonious VDJ recombination scenarios. In a later analysis, each TCR beta chain was defined by its CDR3 amino acid sequence together with its V-gene family, and reads lacking a unique V-gene family were excluded. A later analysis removed 592 highly shared, low-generation-probability nucleotide sequences to deal with suspected cross-contamination and a sequencing artifact. In a later analysis, a clonal expansion index for each public chain was calculated from normalized within-repertoire ranks of inferred template counts. Generation probabilities in a later analysis came from a VDJ recombination model fitted to out-of-frame rearrangements, and those results were checked against IGoR. In a later analysis, TCR-TCR, TCR-HLA and TCR-CMV co-occurrence was scored with hypergeometric tests, and a repertoire-size bias correction was applied to TCR pairs. A later analysis estimated false discovery rates by permuting HLA or CMV assignments 20 times. A later analysis grouped co-occurring TCRs with DBSCAN, adding TCRdist sequence similarity when clustering within HLA-allele-positive subsets. Repertoires with fewer than 30,000 or more than 120,000 public chains, plus five repertoires with anomalous nucleotide sharing, were excluded from co-occurrence clustering. Sourced from immuneACCESS, this table was stored by TCRdb with only in-frame sequences that have V and J called. A share of the clones is absent; for the studies checked, an unresolved V gene accounts for under half, and the remainder has no known explanation. V and J calls and clone size come straight from that table; D and trimming were deduced from the DNA. This sample gives over 90,000 clones in total; roughly 79% of them show up just once. Under 4.5% of the sample comes from the top ten.

With regard to this clone: The antigen it binds to is not known. Qualities for individual bases were not recorded, and no much larger clone is one base off.

The germline V gene yields SGHRS for CDR1 and YFSETQ for CDR2. The CDR3 has 17 amino acids, counting the end cysteine and phenylalanine. Of the read, only the CDR3 DNA is kept; its 51 bases are in frame from base 1. Cut back by 4 bases and 0 bases, the V and J ends lie 17 bases apart. This receptor was identified in a man aged 45-60 years in good health and CMV-seropositive. The sample taken for sequencing was PBMCs. The V and J genes are TRBV5-1 and TRBJ2-1; D gene: possibly TRBD2, on 5 matching bases. The sequence in DNA is TGCGCCAGCAGCGCACTGGACGGTGGGAGCTCCTACAATGAGCAGTTCTTC. Its product reads: CASSALDGGSSYNEQFF.